The T cell receptor beta chain under discussion was sequenced for a study of graft-versus-host responses after intestinal transplantation. About the study: Grafts that recipients had were multivisceral, liver-intestinal, or isolated intestinal transplants. All recipients were given anti-thymocyte globulin induction, and tacrolimus and steroids were then administered for about three years.

Broader study findings: GvH clones appeared in recipient marrow, some first in ileum or blood. Among circulating GvH clones, peak levels were associated with early post-transplant declines in HvG clones.

CDR3 length equals 15 residues. V lost 4 bases, J lost 6 bases, and 7 bases stayed unmatched. Germline V gene lookup returns CDR1 SGHNT and CDR2 YYREEE (reference sequence). A remark on this clone: Antigen unknown.

Produced via immunoSEQ multiplex PCR; TCRdb's table is partial and in-frame only. The sample records about 71,000 clones, 90% being singletons. This clonotype was obtained from a human donor who received an intestinal transplant. V is TRBV5-4 and J is TRBJ2-3; 11 bases are shared with TRBD2. The specimen comprised unstimulated CD8+ T cells sorted from spleen or lymph node cells, sampled before intestinal transplant. CDR3 region: CASSGLAGGADTQYF. The CDR3 DNA reads as TGTGCCAGCAGCGGATTAGCGGGGGGGGCGGATACGCAGTATTTT.